This T cell receptor beta chain was sequenced in a study of Ad26.COV2.S vaccination and SARS-CoV-2 variants. The germline V gene has CDR1 KGHSH and CDR2 LQKENI. The CDR3 length is 14 residues. J gave up 4 bases and V 3 bases, and 3 bases lay outside the gene matches. Indicated treatment: around 19 received Ad26.COV2.S at low or high dose, single or two shots; 5 received placebo; per-sample allocation not given. The samples were gathered on day 63 after the first injection of vaccine or placebo. Profiled with immunoSEQ multiplex PCR; TCRdb holds only in-frame clones, not every one. The sample holds 350,000 to 400,000 clones; about nine tenths are singletons and the top ten take 3.5%.

This TCR was sampled from a person between 18 and 59 years old who received the Ad26.COV2.S COVID-19 vaccine or a placebo. The material sequenced was peripheral blood, taken in a trial of Ad26.COV2.S vaccine versus placebo. J is TRBJ2-1 and V is TRBV18, with 7 nucleotides matching TRBD1. The CDR3 sequence: CASSPPDRYNEQFF. The CDR3 DNA is TGTGCCAGCTCACCGCCGGACAGGTACAATGAGCAGTTCTTC.